These 5 T cell receptor beta chains were sequenced from one sample in a study of shared clonotypes between healthy human individuals. Measured with immunoSEQ multiplex PCR; TCRdb has only the in-frame clones, and not every one. The sample consists of roughly 1 million clones, about 70% of them appearing once. Sequencing was carried out using memory CD4+ T cells sorted from blood. Subset in this sample: CD45RA-negative fraction. The receptors were sampled from a man aged 18 to 30 in good health.

The gene calls are TRBV5-1 and TRBJ2-5; D gene ambiguous. The CDR3 is 14 amino acids. Trimming removed 4 bases at V and 5 bases at J, with 15 bases between. Germline V lookup: CDR1 SGHRS, CDR2 YFSETQ. CDR3 region: CASSPGTLGETQYF. The CDR3 DNA reads TGCGCCAGCAGCCCGGGTACGCTGGGGGAGACCCAGTACTTC.

This chain connects TRBV18 to TRBJ1-1; D unresolved. Trimming took off 2 bases at V and 4 bases at J, with 8 bases between the two ends. Germline CDR1 and CDR2: KGHSH and LQKENI. The CDR3 has 13 amino acids. The CDR3 DNA follows: TGTGCCAGCTCACCATATGCTGGCACTGAAGCTTTCTTT. It yields the protein CASSPYAGTEAFF. Using reference TRBV18 and TRBJ1-1 for the parts outside the CDR3, the full variable domain is NAGVMQNPRHLVRRRGQEARLRCSPMKGHSHVYWYRQLPEEGLKFMVYLQKENIIDESGMPKERFSAEFPKEGPSILRIQQVVRGDSAAYFCASSPYAGTEAFFGQGTRLTVV.

The CDR3 DNA sequence: TGTGCCAGCAGCGAAGGACAGGTCTATGGCTACACCTTC. Protein: CASSEGQVYGYTF. This chain uses TRBV7-9 with TRBJ1-2, with 7 bases identical to TRBD1. The CDR3 spans 13 residues. Per the germline V gene, CDR1 is SEHNR and CDR2 is FQNEAQ (reference sequence). The V and J ends lost 5 bases and 4 bases, in that order; junction bases with no gene match: 4.

Written as DNA, the CDR3 is TGTGCCAGCACTCGGGCCTCGGGAGGCTACACCTTC. As protein: CASTRASGGYTF. The V gene is TRBV6-1, the J gene TRBJ1-2, with D unclear. CDR1 is MNHNS and CDR2 is SASEGT in the germline V gene. V was clipped by 7 bases and J by 8 bases, with 14 bases between them. This CDR3 contains 12 residues.

The chain carries TRBV18 and TRBJ1-4; D possibly corresponds to TRBD1 (5 bases). Trimming removed 1 base from V and 7 bases from J, with 10 bases in between. This CDR3 spans 14 amino acids. Germline CDR1 reads KGHSH; CDR2 reads LQKENI. The CDR3 DNA reads as TGTGCCAGCTCACCACAGGGGCGCAGTGAAAAACTGTTTTTT. Translated, it gives CASSPQGRSEKLFF.